This T cell receptor beta chain was observed in a study of blood T cell repertoires in COVID-19. At the level of the study: COVID-19 samples, acute and convalescent, were from the United States, Italy and Spain.

Only in-frame clones appear in the TCRdb table, and some are missing; sequencing was by immunoSEQ multiplex PCR. The table records about 410,000 clones, less than 95% of them present only once. Donors in Cohort 3 who had recovered were those with two negative PCRs, healthcare professional clearance, or resolution of their symptoms. Germline assignment: CDR1 LGHNT and CDR2 FRNRAP. This CDR3 contains 15 residues. V lost 6 bases, J lost 2 bases, and 9 bases stayed unmatched. The chain carries TRBV12-5 and TRBJ1-2, with 7 bases lining up with TRBD1. Sequenced input: PBMCs or T cells enriched from blood (not recorded which). The sequence came from a man between 18 and 35 years old who had recovered from COVID-19. The chain's CDR3 is CASGTNDRVNYGYTF. The CDR3 DNA reads as TGTGCTAGTGGCACCAACGACAGGGTCAACTATGGCTACACCTTC.